These 3 T cell receptor beta chains originate from one sample sequenced in a study of shared clonotypes between healthy human individuals. TCRdb's table, derived via immunoSEQ multiplex PCR, lists solely in-frame clones and lacks some. The sample shows roughly 1 million clones, under 80% of them seen only once. Sequencing used memory CD4+ T cells sorted from blood. Subset denoted: CD45RA-negative fraction. The source is a man in his late teens or twenties in good health.

The chain links TRBV11-2 to TRBJ1-2; 9 bases line up with TRBD1. J lost 6 bases, V lost 1 base, and 0 bases had no gene match. Germline CDR1 reads SGHAT; CDR2 reads FQNNGV. This CDR3 has 13 residues. The CDR3 loop is CASSLGQGDGYTF. The CDR3 DNA is TGTGCCAGCAGCTTAGGACAGGGGGATGGCTACACCTTC.

The chain combines TRBV5-4 with TRBJ1-1; D call uncertain. The CDR3 is made up of 14 amino acids. Trimming took off 0 bases at V and 5 bases at J, with 11 bases between the two ends. Germline V gene data show CDR1 as SGHNT and CDR2 as YYREEE (reference sequence). CDR3 coding DNA: TGTGCCAGCAGCTTGGCCGGGTTGATAACTGAAGCTTTCTTT. This encodes CASSLAGLITEAFF. The full variable domain, with the rest looked up from reference TRBV5-4 and TRBJ1-1, is ETGVTQSPTHLIKTRGQQVTLRCSSQSGHNTVSWYQQALGQGPQFIFQYYREEENGRGNFPPRFSGLQFPNYSSELNVNALELDDSALYLCASSLAGLITEAFFGQGTRLTVV.

The chain joins TRBV5-8 to TRBJ1-4; D remains ambiguous. V was clipped by 2 bases and J by 7 bases, with 18 bases between them. Looked up from germline, CDR1 is SGHTS and CDR2 is YDEGEE. The CDR3 has 16 residues. The CDR3 region has the DNA TGTGCCAGCAGCTTTTTCGGCGTTATGACGGTTGAAAAACTGTTTTTT. This gives the protein CASSFFGVMTVEKLFF. Full variable domain (missing parts from reference TRBV5-8 and TRBJ1-4): EAGVTQSPTHLIKTRGQQATLRCSPISGHTSVYWYQQALGLGLQFLLWYDEGEERNRGNFPPRFSGRQFPNYSSELNVNALELEDSALYLCASSFFGVMTVEKLFFGSGTQLSVL.